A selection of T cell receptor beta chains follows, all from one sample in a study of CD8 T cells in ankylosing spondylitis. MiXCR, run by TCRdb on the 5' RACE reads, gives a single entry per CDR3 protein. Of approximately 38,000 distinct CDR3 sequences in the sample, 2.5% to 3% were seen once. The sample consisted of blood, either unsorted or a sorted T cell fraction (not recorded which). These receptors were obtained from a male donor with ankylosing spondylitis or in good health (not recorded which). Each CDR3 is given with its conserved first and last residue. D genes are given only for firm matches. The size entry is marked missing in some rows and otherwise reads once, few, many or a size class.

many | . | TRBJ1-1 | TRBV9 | CASSAGQYTEAFF | TGTGCCAGCAGCGCTGGACAGTACACTGAAGCTTTCTTT
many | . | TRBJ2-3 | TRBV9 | CASSVESGDTQYF | TGTGCCAGCAGCGTAGAGAGCGGGGATACGCAGTATTTT
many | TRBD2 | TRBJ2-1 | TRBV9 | CASSKARGNEQFF | TGTGCCAGCAGCAAAGCGCGGGGGAATGAGCAGTTCTTC
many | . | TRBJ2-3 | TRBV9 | CASSVADRQGTDTQYF | TGTGCCAGCAGCGTAGCAGACAGGCAAGGGACAGATACGCAGTATTTT
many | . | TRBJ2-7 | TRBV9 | CASSGDLSEQYF | TGTGCCAGCAGCGGCGACTTGAGCGAGCAGTACTTC
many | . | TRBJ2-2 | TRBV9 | CASSVAPGADTGELFF | TGTGCCAGCAGCGTAGCCCCGGGAGCGGACACCGGGGAGCTGTTTTTT
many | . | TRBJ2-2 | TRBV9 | CASSVALSLELFF | TGTGCCAGCAGCGTAGCCCTGAGTCTGGAGCTGTTTTTT
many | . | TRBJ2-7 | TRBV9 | CASSPKGSAGHEQYF | TGTGCCAGCAGCCCGAAGGGGTCCGCGGGGCACGAGCAGTACTTC
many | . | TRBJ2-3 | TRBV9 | CASSGYLTRSADTQYF | TGTGCCAGCAGCGGTTACTTGACCAGGTCCGCAGATACGCAGTATTTT
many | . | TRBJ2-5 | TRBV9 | CASSVGVLGTYQETQYF | TGTGCCAGCAGCGTAGGGGTTTTGGGGACGTACCAAGAGACCCAGTACTTC
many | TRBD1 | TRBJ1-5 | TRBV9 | CASSVEGTGSQPQHF | TGTGCCAGCAGCGTAGAGGGGACAGGGAGTCAGCCCCAGCATTTT
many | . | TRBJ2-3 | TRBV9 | CASSVVLDTQYF | TGTGCCAGCAGCGTTGTCCTGGATACGCAGTATTTT
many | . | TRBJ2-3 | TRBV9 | CASSDGGDPRTDTQYF | TGTGCCAGCAGCGATGGGGGTGATCCGCGAACAGATACGCAGTATTTT
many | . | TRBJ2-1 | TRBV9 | CASSVVSSPSNEQFF | TGTGCCAGCAGCGTAGTTTCTAGTCCAAGCAATGAGCAGTTCTTC
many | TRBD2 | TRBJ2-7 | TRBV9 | CASSVVSREGEQYF | TGTGCCAGCAGCGTAGTCAGCAGGGAGGGCGAGCAGTACTTC
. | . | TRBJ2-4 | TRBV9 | CASSVDGGTINIQYF | TGTGCCAGCAGCGTAGATGGAGGGACAATAAACATTCAGTACTTC
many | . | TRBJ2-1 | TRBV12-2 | CASRLGLAGALYNEQFF | TGTGCAAGTCGCTTGGGACTAGCGGGAGCACTTTACAATGAGCAGTTCTTC
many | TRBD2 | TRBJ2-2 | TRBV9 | CASSVTLLAGGNTGELFF | TGTGCCAGCAGCGTAACTCTACTAGCGGGAGGGAACACCGGGGAGCTGTTTTTT
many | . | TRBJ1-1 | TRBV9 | CASSVGDAGGSEAFF | TGTGCCAGCAGCGTAGGTGATGCTGGGGGAAGCGAAGCTTTCTTT
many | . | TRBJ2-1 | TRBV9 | CASSVAGVGNEQFF | TGTGCCAGCAGCGTAGCGGGAGTAGGGAATGAGCAGTTCTTC
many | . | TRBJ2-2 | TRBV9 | CASSPGLAKGSTGELFF | TGTGCCAGCAGCCCCGGCCTAGCGAAAGGGAGCACCGGGGAGCTGTTTTTT
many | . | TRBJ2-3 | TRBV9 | CASSVGASGSTDTQYF | TGTGCCAGCAGCGTGGGGGCTAGTGGTTCCACAGATACGCAGTATTTT
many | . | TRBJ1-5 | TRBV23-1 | CASSQGELQPQHF | TGCGCCAGCAGTCAAGGGGAGCTGCAGCCCCAGCATTTT
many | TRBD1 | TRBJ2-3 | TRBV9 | CASSPDRATDTQYF | TGTGCCAGCAGCCCAGACAGGGCGACAGATACGCAGTATTTT
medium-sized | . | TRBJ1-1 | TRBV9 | CASSVTGTWPVEAFF | TGTGCCAGCAGCGTAACGGGGACCTGGCCCGTTGAAGCTTTCTTT
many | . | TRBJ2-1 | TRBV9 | CASSVLDDEQFF | TGTGCCAGCAGCGTGCTAGACGATGAGCAGTTCTTC
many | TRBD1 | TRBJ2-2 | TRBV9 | CASSVQGDTGELFF | TGTGCCAGCAGCGTACAGGGGGACACCGGGGAGCTGTTTTTT
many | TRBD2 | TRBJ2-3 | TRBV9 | CASSVGGLAGIDTQYF | TGTGCCAGCAGCGTAGGCGGACTAGCGGGAATAGATACGCAGTATTTT
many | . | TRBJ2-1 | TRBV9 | CASSVAPTRYNEQFF | TGTGCCAGCAGCGTAGCACCCACAAGATACAATGAGCAGTTCTTC
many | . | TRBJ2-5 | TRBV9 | CASSVGTLSRETQYF | TGTGCCAGCAGCGTAGGGACCTTAAGTCGAGAGACCCAGTACTTC
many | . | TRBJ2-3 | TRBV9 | CASSTEDTSPTDTQYF | TGTGCCAGCAGCACAGAGGACACGAGTCCCACAGATACGCAGTATTTT
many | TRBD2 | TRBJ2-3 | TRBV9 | CASSVTSGRRGDTQYF | TGTGCCAGCAGCGTAACTAGCGGGAGACGGGGAGATACGCAGTATTTT
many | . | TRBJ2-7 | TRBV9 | CASSEYRGGSSYEQYF | TGTGCCAGCAGCGAATATAGGGGGGGCAGCTCCTACGAGCAGTACTTC
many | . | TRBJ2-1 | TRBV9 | CASSVGIGNNEQFF | TGTGCCAGCAGCGTAGGTATAGGGAACAATGAGCAGTTCTTC
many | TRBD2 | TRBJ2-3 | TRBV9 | CASTPGKASGRSTQYF | TGTGCCAGCACTCCAGGGAAGGCTAGCGGGAGAAGTACGCAGTATTTT
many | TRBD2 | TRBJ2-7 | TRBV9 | CASSERDRTTPQYF | TGTGCCAGCAGCGAGCGGGACCGGACTACTCCGCAGTACTTC
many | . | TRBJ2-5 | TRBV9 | CASSTGAGHLGETQYF | TGTGCCAGCAGCACCGGAGCGGGTCACCTGGGGGAGACCCAGTACTTC
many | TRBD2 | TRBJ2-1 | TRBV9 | CASSVGVAGDTYNEQFF | TGTGCCAGCAGCGTAGGGGTAGCGGGAGATACTTACAATGAGCAGTTCTTC
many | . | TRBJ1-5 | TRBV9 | CASSVGPGNQPQHF | TGTGCCAGCAGCGTAGGGCCAGGCAATCAGCCCCAGCATTTT
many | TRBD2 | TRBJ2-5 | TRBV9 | CASSPRTSGRVGQETQYF | TGTGCCAGCAGCCCACGGACTAGCGGGAGGGTGGGTCAAGAGACCCAGTACTTC
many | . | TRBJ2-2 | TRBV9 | CASSRDRGELFF | TGTGCCAGCAGCCGGGACCGCGGGGAGCTGTTTTTT
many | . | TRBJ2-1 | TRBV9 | CASSLGGHNEQFF | TGTGCCAGCAGCCTCGGGGGACACAATGAGCAGTTCTTC
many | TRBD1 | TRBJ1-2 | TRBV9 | CASSVGQGYGYTF | TGTGCCAGCAGCGTAGGACAGGGTTATGGCTACACCTTC
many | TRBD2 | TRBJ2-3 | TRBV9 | CASSTLAGQGTDTQYF | TGTGCCAGCAGCACCCTAGCGGGACAAGGCACAGATACGCAGTATTTT
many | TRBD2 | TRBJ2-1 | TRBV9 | CASSALGSGIRGYNEQFF | TGTGCCAGCAGCGCGCTCGGTAGCGGGATAAGAGGATATAATGAGCAGTTCTTC
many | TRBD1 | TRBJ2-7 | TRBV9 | CASSLGQGPSYEQYF | TGTGCCAGCAGCCTAGGACAGGGGCCTTCCTACGAGCAGTACTTC
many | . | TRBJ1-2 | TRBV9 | CASSQGRGNYGYTF | TGTGCCAGCAGCCAAGGGCGGGGAAACTATGGCTACACCTTC
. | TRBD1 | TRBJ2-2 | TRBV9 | CASRGQGLDTGELFF | TGTGCCAGCAGGGGACAGGGGTTGGACACCGGGGAGCTGTTTTTT
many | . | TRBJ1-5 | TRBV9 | CASSPAGGGQPQHF | TGTGCCAGCAGCCCGGCCGGGGGTGGTCAGCCCCAGCATTTT
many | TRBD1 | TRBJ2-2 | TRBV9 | CASSVGQGVNTGELFF | TGTGCCAGCAGCGTAGGGCAGGGGGTGAACACCGGGGAGCTGTTTTTT
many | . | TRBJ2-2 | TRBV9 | CASSLPNGELFF | TGTGCCAGCAGCTTACCAAATGGGGAGCTGTTTTTT
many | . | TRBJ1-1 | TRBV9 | CASTLMTGNTEAFF | TGTGCCAGCACCCTCATGACGGGAAACACTGAAGCTTTCTTT
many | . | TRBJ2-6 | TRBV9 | CASSVASGANVLTF | TGTGCCAGCAGCGTAGCTTCTGGGGCCAACGTCCTGACTTTC
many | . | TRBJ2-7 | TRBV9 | CASSVGEVHEQYF | TGTGCCAGCAGCGTCGGAGAGGTCCACGAGCAGTACTTC
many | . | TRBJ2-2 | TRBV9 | CASSVVAGDTGELFF | TGTGCCAGCAGCGTAGTAGCAGGGGACACCGGGGAGCTGTTTTTT
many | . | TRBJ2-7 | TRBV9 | CASSGPGPDYEQYF | TGTGCCAGCAGCGGACCGGGACCCGACTATGAGCAGTACTTC
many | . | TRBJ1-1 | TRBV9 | CASSASVGSTEAFF | TGTGCCAGCAGCGCCTCCGTCGGGAGCACTGAAGCTTTCTTT